The clone carrying this T cell receptor (beta chain) was found many times. TCRdb reanalysed the 5' RACE reads using MiXCR and keeps one entry per CDR3 protein. This sample carries fewer than 450,000 distinct CDR3 sequences, roughly a quarter of them seen once, and the ten largest clones take 8.5% to 10%. This entry comes from a study of T-cell memory formation after mild COVID-19. For the study at large: Across donors, TCR clusters were largely donor specific.

The V and J ends lost 0 bases and 7 bases respectively, with 14 bases between them. Germline CDR1 reads SGHTS; CDR2 reads YDEGEE. The CDR3 is 15 residues long. The specimen was PBMCs or a T cell subset sorted from them (not recorded which). The chain is built from TRBV5-8 and TRBJ1-5, with D possibly TRBD1 on 5 matching bases. The receptor's source is an adult woman who had mild COVID-19 (a few samples of this study predate the infection). Cell type and time point are not known. CDR3 sequence (DNA): TGTGCCAGCAGCTTGGCCGGGGCAGCCGGACAGCCCCAGCATTTT. Residues: CASSLAGAAGQPQHF.